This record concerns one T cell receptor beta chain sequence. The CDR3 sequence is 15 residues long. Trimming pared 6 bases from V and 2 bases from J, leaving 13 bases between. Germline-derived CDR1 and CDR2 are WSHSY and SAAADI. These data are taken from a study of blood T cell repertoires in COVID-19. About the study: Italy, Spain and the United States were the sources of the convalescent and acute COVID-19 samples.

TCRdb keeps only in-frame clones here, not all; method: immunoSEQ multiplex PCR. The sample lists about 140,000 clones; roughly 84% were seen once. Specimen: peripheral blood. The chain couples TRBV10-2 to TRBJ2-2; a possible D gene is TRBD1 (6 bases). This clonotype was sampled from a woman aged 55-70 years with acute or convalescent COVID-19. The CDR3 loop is CASRTRTANTGELFF. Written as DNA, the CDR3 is TGCGCCAGCAGGACAAGGACAGCTAACACCGGGGAGCTGTTTTTT.